This TCR beta chain appears in the sequencing data of a study of control samples from healthy donors and cancer patients. This CDR3 is 16 amino acids long. V was shortened by 4 bases and J by 5 bases, with 18 bases between the two germline ends. Germline lookup yields CDR1 SGHVS and CDR2 FNYEAQ. The repertoire was sequenced with immunoSEQ multiplex PCR; TCRdb's copy has only in-frame clones and lacks some. The data show about 130,000 clones, with about 91% seen just once and roughly 9.4% held by the top ten. This sequence joins TRBV7-6 and TRBJ2-1; D is perhaps TRBD1 (6 bases). Sequencing was carried out using blood. The clonotype originates from a man younger than 30 in good health. This chain's CDR3 is CASSSIGQRQDNEQFF. The DNA for the CDR3 is TGTGCCAGCAGCTCAATTGGACAGAGACAGGACAATGAGCAGTTCTTC. Full variable domain (outside the CDR3, taken from reference TRBV7-6 and TRBJ2-1): GAGVSQSPRYKVTKRGQDVALRCDPISGHVSLYWYRQALGQGPEFLTYFNYEAQQDKSGLPNDRFSAERPEGSISTLTIQRTEQRDSAMYRCASSSIGQRQDNEQFFGPGTRLTVL.